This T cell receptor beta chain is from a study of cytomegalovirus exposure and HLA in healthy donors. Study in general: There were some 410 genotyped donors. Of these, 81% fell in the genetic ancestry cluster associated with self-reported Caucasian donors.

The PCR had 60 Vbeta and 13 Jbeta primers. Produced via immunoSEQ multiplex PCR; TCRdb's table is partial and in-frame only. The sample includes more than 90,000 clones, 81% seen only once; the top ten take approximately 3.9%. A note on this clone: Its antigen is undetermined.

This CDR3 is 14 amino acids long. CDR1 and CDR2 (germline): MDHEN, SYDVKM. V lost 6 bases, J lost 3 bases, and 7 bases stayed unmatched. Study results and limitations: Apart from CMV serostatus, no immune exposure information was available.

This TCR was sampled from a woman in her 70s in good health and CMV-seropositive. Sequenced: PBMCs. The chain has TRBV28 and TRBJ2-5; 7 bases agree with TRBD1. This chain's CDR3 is CASSTRQGEETQYF. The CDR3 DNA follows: TGTGCCAGCAGCACCCGACAGGGCGAAGAGACCCAGTACTTC.